The 15 T cell receptor beta chains below come from one sample, sequenced in a study of blood T cell repertoires in COVID-19. The data were produced by immunoSEQ multiplex PCR, yet TCRdb's version contains in-frame clones alone and is incomplete. The sample has about 190,000 clones, about 85% seen once; the top ten hold 1% to 1.4%. The sample taken for sequencing was peripheral blood. The receptors come from a young man with acute or convalescent COVID-19.

The rearrangement joins TRBV9 to TRBJ2-5; no firm D call. The CDR3 length is 12 residues. Germline V gene data show CDR1 as SGDLS and CDR2 as YYNGEE. With 3 bases removed from V and 1 base from J, the gap between germline ends came to 4 bases. CDR3 residues: CASSAIQETQYF. CDR3 nucleotides: TGTGCCAGCAGCGCAATCCAAGAGACCCAGTACTTC.

The table lists this clone with a few counts. The chain employs TRBV6-5 and TRBJ1-5, with D possibly TRBD1 on 6 matching bases. CDR3 length: 14 residues. Trimming took off 6 bases at V and 4 bases at J, with 13 bases between the two ends. Per the germline V gene, CDR1 is MNHEY and CDR2 is SVGAGI. CDR3 loop: CASRRTDRNQPQHF. CDR3 coding DNA: TGTGCCAGCAGGAGAACCGACAGGAATCAGCCCCAGCATTTT.

This chain connects TRBV7-9 to TRBJ1-2; TRBD1 matches 7 bases. This CDR3 is 14 amino acids long. CDR1 is SEHNR and CDR2 is FQNEAQ in the germline V gene (reference sequence). V lost 6 bases to trimming and J lost 4 bases; unmatched junction nucleotides: 8. The CDR3 is CASRTMGQSYGYTF. In DNA form, the CDR3 reads TGTGCCAGCAGAACAATGGGACAGAGCTATGGCTACACCTTC.

The V gene is TRBV3-1 (or the pseudogene TRBV3-2), the J gene TRBJ1-1; D remains unclear. The germline gives CDR1 LGHDT, CDR2 YNNKEL (reference sequence). V was clipped by 2 bases and J by 1 base, with 11 bases between them. The CDR3 spans 15 residues. The CDR3 DNA sequence: TGTGCCAGCAGCCAATGGAGTCTGAAGAACACTGAAGCTTTCTTT. Translation gives CASSQWSLKNTEAFF.

The J gene is TRBJ2-1, the V gene TRBV18; 11 bases fit TRBD2. The CDR3 is made up of 14 amino acids. V dropped 5 bases and J dropped 6; count of bases not matched to a gene: 3. Per the germline V gene, CDR1 is KGHSH and CDR2 is LQKENI. The CDR3, as DNA: TGTGCCAGCTCATTAGCGGGAGGGATCAATGAGCAGTTCTTC. Amino acid sequence: CASSLAGGINEQFF.

The rearrangement uses TRBV4-2 and TRBJ2-7; 7 nucleotides match TRBD2. CDR1 and CDR2 from the germline V gene are LGHNA and YNFKEQ. The trim removed 4 bases at V and 5 bases at J, leaving 14 bases unmatched. CDR3 length: 16 residues. DNA of the CDR3: TGTGCCAGCAGCCGGGGGGGAAGTGAAGGGTGGGACGAGCAGTACTTC. It codes for CASSRGGSEGWDEQYF.

The chain combines TRBV10-1 with TRBJ2-3, with 9 bases identical to TRBD2. The ends lost 2 bases at V and 4 bases at J; junction bases unmatched: 7. Looked up from germline, CDR1 is WNHNN and CDR2 is SYGVQD (reference sequence). The CDR3 is made up of 16 amino acids. For the CDR3, the DNA is TGCGCCAGCAGTGAGGGGGGTAGCGGGGGCTCAGATACGCAGTATTTT. Its translation: CASSEGGSGGSDTQYF.

This clone has a single count. This chain uses TRBV19 with TRBJ2-2, with TRBD2 matching over 8 bases. Germline trimming cut 4 bases from V and 8 bases from J; bases unmatched to any gene: 12. Per germline, CDR1 LNHDA and CDR2 SQIVND (reference sequence). The CDR3 is 16 residues long. CDR3 DNA: TGTGCCAGTAGTACCCTTGGAGCGGGGGAACGTGGGGAGCTGTTTTTT. Its translation: CASSTLGAGERGELFF.

This clone was detected only once. V and J are TRBV7-9 and TRBJ1-2, with 11 nucleotides matching TRBD1. The J segment lost 4 bases and the V segment lost 2 bases, leaving 3 bases of the junction unmatched. This CDR3 spans 15 amino acids. In germline, CDR1 is SEHNR, CDR2 FQNEAQ (reference sequence). The DNA for the CDR3 is TGTGCCAGCAGCTTATCCGGGACAGGGGGCTATGGCTACACCTTC. Translated: CASSLSGTGGYGYTF.

J is TRBJ2-7 and V is TRBV11-2; D unresolved. The V and J ends lost 0 bases and 0 bases respectively, with 9 bases between them. Germline CDR1 SGHAT, CDR2 FQNNGV. The CDR3 spans 15 residues. The CDR3 sequence: CASSLELLSSYEQYF. The CDR3 nucleotides are TGTGCCAGCAGCTTAGAACTCCTGAGCTCCTACGAGCAGTACTTC.

J is TRBJ1-6 and V is TRBV19; TRBD1 might be the D (6 bases). The ends were cut back, 6 bases at V and 7 bases at J, with 10 bases in the middle. From germline, CDR1 is LNHDA and CDR2 SQIVND (reference sequence). This CDR3 has 13 residues. CDR3 sequence reads: CASRRTENSPLHF. CDR3 DNA sequence: TGTGCCAGTAGAAGGACAGAGAATTCACCCCTCCACTTT. The whole variable domain, remainder taken from reference TRBV19 and TRBJ1-6, is DGGITQSPKYLFRKEGQNVTLSCEQNLNHDAMYWYRQDPGQGLRLIYYSQIVNDFQKGDIAEGYSVSREKKESFPLTVTSAQKNPTAFYLCASRRTENSPLHFGNGTRLTVT.

In its sample, this clone was seen once. The chain combines TRBV19 with TRBJ1-3, with 7 nucleotides matching TRBD1. The CDR3 is 16 residues long. Germline values: CDR1 LNHDA, CDR2 SQIVND (reference sequence). The ends lost 10 bases at V and 4 bases at J; junction bases unmatched: 16. The CDR3 here is CATTTPEGASGNTIYF. The CDR3 coding sequence is TGTGCCACCACGACACCAGAGGGGGCGTCGGGAAACACCATATATTTT.

This clone was picked up a small number of times. The chain joins TRBV15 to TRBJ1-1, with 10 positions matching TRBD1. V trimming: 11 bases; J trimming: 11 bases; junction bases outside the gene matches: 17. This CDR3 contains 14 residues. Germline lookup yields CDR1 LNHNV and CDR2 YYDKDF (reference sequence). CDR3 sequence (DNA): TGTGCCGCCGGGGACAGGGGCCCCCCCGTGGGGGCTTTCTTT. Amino acid sequence: CAAGDRGPPVGAFF.

V is TRBV7-2 and J is TRBJ2-3; 10 nucleotides match TRBD2. Trimming removed 1 base from V and 0 bases from J; junction bases left unmatched: 7. The CDR3 contains 18 residues. Germline CDR1 and CDR2: SGHTA and FQGNSA. The CDR3 sequence is CASSLVRVAGGSTDTQYF. The CDR3 coding sequence is TGTGCCAGCAGCTTAGTGCGTGTAGCGGGGGGTAGCACAGATACGCAGTATTTT.

This sequence joins TRBV10-3 and TRBJ1-5; D not certain. The germline V gene encodes CDR1 ENHRY and CDR2 SYGVKD. Trimming left V 3 bases short and J 6 bases short, with 9 bases between. CDR3 length: 13 amino acids. CDR3 sequence reads: CAISEEVTQPQHF. In nucleotides, the CDR3 is TGTGCCATCAGTGAAGAGGTTACTCAGCCCCAGCATTTT.